These 17 T cell receptor beta chains came from one sample sequenced in a study of blood T cell repertoires in COVID-19. The method was immunoSEQ multiplex PCR; TCRdb's version includes in-frame clones alone and lacks a portion of them. The table includes more than 85,000 clones, over 70% detected once. The specimen was peripheral blood. These receptors originate from a man aged 55-75 years with acute or convalescent COVID-19.

The chain links TRBV10-3 to TRBJ1-5, with D unclear. Germline lookup yields CDR1 ENHRY and CDR2 SYGVKD. The ends were cut back, 1 base at V and 6 bases at J, with 10 bases in the middle. The CDR3 consists of 14 residues. CDR3 sequence reads: CAISEYTVSQPQHF. The CDR3 coding sequence is TGTGCCATCAGTGAGTACACAGTGAGTCAGCCCCAGCATTTT.

V is TRBV6-5 and J is TRBJ2-7; possible D gene TRBD1, 6 bases. Between the trimmed V and J ends, which lost 8 bases and 3 bases, there was a span of 17 bases. There are 14 residues in the CDR3. Germline assignment: CDR1 MNHEY and CDR2 SVGAGI. CDR3 in DNA: TGTGCCAGCGGGCTTGGGGGCGTCATCTACGAGCAGTACTTC. The encoded protein is CASGLGGVIYEQYF.

This chain joins TRBV4-2 and TRBJ2-3; 11 bases match TRBD2. This CDR3 contains 16 residues. V dropped 0 bases and J dropped 2; count of bases not matched to a gene: 1. The germline CDR1 and CDR2 sequences are LGHNA and YNFKEQ. The CDR3 coding sequence is TGTGCCAGCAGCCAAGAACTAGCGGGGGACACAGATACGCAGTATTTT. It encodes CASSQELAGDTDTQYF.

This sequence joins TRBV9 and TRBJ1-4, with D uncertain. V was trimmed by 2 bases and J by 3 bases, leaving 11 bases between them. The CDR3 is 15 residues long. CDR1 and CDR2 from the germline V gene are SGDLS and YYNGEE. CDR3 region: CASSVEGASNEKLFF. DNA of the CDR3: TGTGCCAGCAGCGTGGAGGGTGCTTCTAATGAAAAACTGTTTTTT.

The rearrangement links TRBV5-6 to TRBJ1-2; D is possibly TRBD1 (5 bases). V lost 0 bases and J lost 1, with 19 bases in between. This CDR3 region has 18 residues. Germline CDR1 and CDR2: SGHDT and YYEEEE. The CDR3 bases are TGTGCCAGCAGCTTGGAGGGGAAGTATTTCTCGTTTAACTATGGCTACACCTTC. Its translation: CASSLEGKYFSFNYGYTF.

This clone came up a few times. The chain couples TRBV7-2 to TRBJ1-1, with a possible D match to TRBD1 (5 bases). Trimming removed 8 bases from V and 3 bases from J, with 28 bases in between. CDR1 SGHTA and CDR2 FQGNSA come from the germline V gene. The CDR3 runs to 18 residues. This CDR3 is CASSRGGIVSAGDTEAFF. The CDR3 nucleotides read TGTGCCAGCTCTCGGGGGGGGATAGTATCCGCCGGGGACACTGAAGCTTTCTTT.

The J gene is TRBJ2-7, the V gene TRBV7-9, with TRBD1 identical over 10 bases. Germline trimming cut 5 bases from V and 13 bases from J; bases unmatched to any gene: 8. The CDR3 is 12 amino acids. Germline V lookup: CDR1 SEHNR, CDR2 FQNEAQ (reference sequence). The CDR3 DNA is TGTGCCAGCAGCGGACAGGGGACAGGGGTCTACGTC. It specifies CASSGQGTGVYV.

This clone was seen a handful of times. The V and J genes are TRBV7-9 and TRBJ1-4; TRBD1 agrees at 7 bases. Per germline, CDR1 SEHNR and CDR2 FQNEAQ (reference sequence). V shed 1 base, J shed 5 bases, and the junction held 4 bases outside the gene matches. This CDR3 has 15 residues. Here the CDR3 DNA reads TGTGCCAGCAGCTTAGGGACAGGCCGGAATGAAAAACTGTTTTTT. This gives the protein CASSLGTGRNEKLFF.

Written as DNA, the CDR3 is TGTGCCAGCAGCTTAGCGCGGGGGATATACGAGCAGTACGTC. It codes for CASSLARGIYEQYV. The chain combines TRBV7-2 with TRBJ2-7, with TRBD2 matching over 7 bases. Trimming took 0 bases from V and 4 from J; bases not matched to a gene: 3. CDR1 SGHTA and CDR2 FQGNSA come from the germline V gene. The CDR3 has 14 amino acids.

This rearrangement joins TRBV20-1 to TRBJ2-1; unclear D gene. V shed 0 bases and J shed 15 bases, with 12 bases lying between them. Germline-derived CDR1 and CDR2 are DFQATT and SNEGSKA (reference sequence). This CDR3 spans 11 amino acids. The CDR3 here is CSARDQGARFF. The CDR3 region has the DNA TGCAGTGCTAGAGATCAAGGAGCTCGGTTCTTC.

The chain employs TRBV7-2 and TRBJ1-6; 8 positions agree with TRBD1. This CDR3 contains 14 residues. V shed 4 bases, J shed 14 bases, and the junction held 10 bases outside the gene matches. Looked up from germline, CDR1 is SGHTA and CDR2 is FQGNSA. CDR3 in amino acids: CASSSNWTGRTLHF. CDR3 sequence (DNA): TGTGCCAGCAGCTCGAACTGGACAGGGAGAACCCTCCACTTT.

This clone was recorded a few times. The genes are TRBV30 and TRBJ2-1; a weak D match, TRBD2 (6 bases). Germline V lookup: CDR1 GTSNPN, CDR2 SVGIG (reference sequence). The CDR3 extends over 14 amino acids. Trimming stripped 5 bases from V and 4 bases from J, with 15 bases between. The CDR3 region has the DNA TGTGCCTGGGGGCCGGGAGCGACGTACAATGAGCAGTTCTTC. Its protein is CAWGPGATYNEQFF.

This clone was seen only a few times. The chain couples TRBV19 to TRBJ1-5; 7 nucleotides match TRBD1. Germline CDR1 and CDR2: LNHDA and SQIVND (reference sequence). V lost 5 bases to trimming and J lost 4 bases; unmatched junction nucleotides: 8. The CDR3 is 15 amino acids. CDR3 bases: TGTGCCAGTAGTCGTTCCGGGACAGAGAATCAGCCCCAGCATTTT. Its translation is CASSRSGTENQPQHF. The full variable domain, rest sourced from reference TRBV19 and TRBJ1-5, is DGGITQSPKYLFRKEGQNVTLSCEQNLNHDAMYWYRQDPGQGLRLIYYSQIVNDFQKGDIAEGYSVSREKKESFPLTVTSAQKNPTAFYLCASSRSGTENQPQHFGDGTRLSIL.

The chain uses TRBV7-9 and TRBJ1-2, with TRBD1 matching over 10 bases. Looked up from germline, CDR1 is SEHNR and CDR2 is FQNEAQ (reference sequence). This CDR3 region has 19 residues. The trim removed 5 bases at V and 4 bases at J, leaving 19 bases unmatched. DNA of the CDR3: TGTGCCAGCAGCCCTCCTTTCGCCATTACGGACAGGGGGTTCTATGGCTACACCTTC. It is translated as CASSPPFAITDRGFYGYTF. Supplemented by reference TRBV7-9 and TRBJ1-2, the full variable domain reads DTGVSQNPRHKITKRGQNVTFRCDPISEHNRLYWYRQTLGQGPEFLTYFQNEAQLEKSRLLSDRFSAERPKGSFSTLEIQRTEQGDSAMYLCASSPPFAITDRGFYGYTFGSGTRLTVV.

This clone appeared once. The rearrangement joins TRBV10-2 to TRBJ2-1, with a weak D call TRBD2 (6 bases). The ends were cut back, 0 bases at V and 5 bases at J, with 14 bases in the middle. Germline CDR1 is WSHSY and CDR2 is SAAADI. The CDR3 spans 16 residues. CDR3 DNA: TGCGCCAGCAGTGAGTCGGCGGGGCGGGGTAACAATGAGCAGTTCTTC. Amino acid sequence: CASSESAGRGNNEQFF.

The CDR3 bases are TGTGCCAGCAGTTCTCTTACGCCAGGGGGAGATCAGCCCCAGCATTTT. It yields the protein CASSSLTPGGDQPQHF. This chain joins TRBV28 and TRBJ1-5, with 7 positions matching TRBD1. V lost 4 bases, J lost 5 bases, and 11 bases stayed unmatched. Germline V gives CDR1 MDHEN, CDR2 SYDVKM. The CDR3 totals 16 residues.

This CDR3 is CASSTDYTDTQYF. The CDR3 coding sequence is TGTGCCAGCAGCACGGACTACACAGATACGCAGTATTTT. The chain links TRBV7-3 to TRBJ2-3; D may be TRBD2 (6 bases). Trimming left V 5 bases short and J 2 bases short, with 8 bases between. The CDR3 is 13 residues long. Per germline, CDR1 SGHTA and CDR2 FQGTGA.